The entry that follows covers one T cell receptor beta chain sequence. The antigen remains undetermined. The sample originates from a study of CD8 T cells in ankylosing spondylitis. General study points: A motif of under ten highly homologous TCR beta variants was seen as apparently characteristic of ankylosing spondylitis blood.

Via MiXCR, TCRdb re-called the 5' RACE reads, giving one row per CDR3 protein. The sample contains some 840,000 distinct CDR3 sequences, about 11% of which appear only once. This CDR3 comprises 14 residues. The junction had 4 bases not matched to a gene; V was cut back by 5 bases and J by 5 bases. Germline assignment: CDR1 SGHRS and CDR2 YFSETQ. The origin of this receptor is a male donor with ankylosing spondylitis. The sequenced sample was blood, either unsorted or a sorted T cell fraction (not recorded which). The chain recombines TRBV5-1 with TRBJ2-5, with TRBD1 matching over 12 bases. CDR3 in amino acids: CASRGQGAPETQYF. The CDR3 DNA reads TGCGCCAGCAGGGGACAGGGGGCGCCGGAGACCCAGTACTTC.